This T cell receptor (beta chain) was sequenced in a study of kidney transplant recipient with SARS-CoV-2 infection. There are many counts of this clonotype. V was pared by 2 bases and J by 0 bases, with 4 bases of the junction left unmatched. Germline lookup yields CDR1 MNHEY and CDR2 SMNVEV (reference sequence). The CDR3 runs to 15 residues. TCRdb itself ran the reads through MiXCR, one entry per CDR3 protein. The profile covers fewer than 250,000 distinct CDR3 sequences, with 25% to 30% appearing a single time and 7% to 8% taken by the ten largest. This chain uses TRBV27 with TRBJ2-7; 7 nucleotides align to TRBD2. Sequencing was performed on a blood sample, taken at baseline and around day 120 from a kidney transplant recipient. This receptor was taken from a male patient in his thirties who had COVID-19 and was a kidney transplant recipient. A share of the T cells may be of graft donor origin. The DNA of the CDR3 is TGTGCCAGCAGTTTAGGCCTAGCGGTCTCCTACGAGCAGTACTTC. Encoded protein: CASSLGLAVSYEQYF.